This T cell receptor beta chain emerged from a study of T cell responses to AZD1222 COVID-19 vaccine. Sequencing used immunoSEQ multiplex PCR; TCRdb keeps in-frame clones, though not all of them. The sample shows some 150,000 clones, 92% of them seen only once. This clone was observed a handful of times. What it recognizes is unknown. Study-wide points: Seropositive at baseline were only 5 or 6 AZD1222 recipients. Spike-specific TCR breadth rose after two AZD1222 doses, and depth rose as well. Donor demographics were predominantly white British with a female majority; clonal diversity may be underestimated. Only after the peak T cell response were repertoires sampled.

The source material was peripheral blood, sampled on day 0 of MenACWY control vaccination. The receptor comes from an adult in good health.

The CDR3 reads CASSHLGTASYEQYF. For the CDR3, the DNA is TGCGCCAGCAGCCACCTCGGGACAGCGTCCTACGAGCAGTACTTC. The chain uses TRBV4-3 and TRBJ2-7, with TRBD1 identical over 7 bases. The germline V gene encodes CDR1 LGHNA and CDR2 YSLEER. CDR3 length: 15 amino acids. After removal of 3 bases from V and 1 base from J, the junction contained 6 bases not matched to a gene.